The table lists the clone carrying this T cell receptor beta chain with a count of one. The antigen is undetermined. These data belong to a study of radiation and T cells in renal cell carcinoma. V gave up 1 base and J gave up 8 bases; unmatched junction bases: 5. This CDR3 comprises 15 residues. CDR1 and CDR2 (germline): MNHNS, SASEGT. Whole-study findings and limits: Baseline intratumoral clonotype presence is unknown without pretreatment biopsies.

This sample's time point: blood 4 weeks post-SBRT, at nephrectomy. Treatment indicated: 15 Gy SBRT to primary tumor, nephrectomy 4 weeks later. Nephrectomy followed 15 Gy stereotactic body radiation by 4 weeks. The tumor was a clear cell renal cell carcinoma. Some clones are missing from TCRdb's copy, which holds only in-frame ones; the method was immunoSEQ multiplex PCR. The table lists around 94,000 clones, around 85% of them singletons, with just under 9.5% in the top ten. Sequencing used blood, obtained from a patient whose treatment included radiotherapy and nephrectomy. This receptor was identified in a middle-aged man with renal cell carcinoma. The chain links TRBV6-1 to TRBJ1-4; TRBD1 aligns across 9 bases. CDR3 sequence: CASSEVGTGLEKLFF. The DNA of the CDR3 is TGTGCCAGCAGTGAAGTTGGGACAGGGCTGGAAAAACTGTTTTTT.